This T cell receptor beta chain was obtained from a study of cytomegalovirus exposure and HLA in healthy donors. Study results and caveats: Per a later analysis, approximately 16,000 TCR beta sequences showed association with HLA alleles at 0.05 false discovery rate. Compared with the roughly 670-donor mean, an Asian-associated ancestry cluster reportedly had fewer N-insertions, according to a later analysis. There was a cluster of highly shared sequence variants that was likely a sequencing artifact.

Details on this clone: The antigen is not known.

Trimming pared 2 bases from V and 1 base from J, leaving 6 bases between. CDR3 length: 14 amino acids. CDR1 and CDR2 (germline): SGHVS, FQNEAQ. The PCR contained 60 Vbeta and 13 Jbeta primers. How the authors handled the data: Later work found approximately 80 million unique TCR beta chains, with about 10 million shared. The protocol was immunoSEQ multiplex PCR, while the TCRdb copy is restricted to in-frame clones and leaves out a portion. V and J calls and clone size are given by that table; D and trimming were obtained from the DNA. The table shows approximately 130,000 clones, with 65% to 85% occurring only once.

The source is a woman aged 40 to 49 in good health and CMV-seropositive. The J gene is TRBJ2-1, the V gene TRBV7-8; D ambiguous. Sample: PBMCs. CDR3 sequence (DNA): TGTGCCAGCAGCTTATCACTATCCTACAATGAGCAGTTCTTC. Translation: CASSLSLSYNEQFF.